This T cell receptor (beta chain) was profiled in a study of cytomegalovirus exposure and HLA in healthy donors. Turning to the study itself: Previous work identified roughly 120 million unique TCR beta sequences from roughly 170 million T cells. Regarding the study as a whole: There were over 150 TCR beta chains listed as cytomegalovirus-associated. In a later analysis, common viral pathogens appeared linked to several of the most significant clusters.

A multiplex PCR was run with 60 Vbeta primers and 13 Jbeta primers. Using immunoSEQ multiplex PCR, the repertoire was profiled, and TCRdb retains in-frame clones only, with some absent. The data contain about 180,000 clones, just over 75% of them singletons. Comment on this clone: Antigen: not known.

Every donor was a healthy person donating bone marrow. Sequencing was carried out using PBMCs. This clonotype was sampled from a woman aged 55-69 years in good health and CMV-seropositive.

Here the CDR3 reads CASKPPSGGGETQYF. The CDR3 region has the DNA TGTGCCAGCAAGCCTCCCTCAGGGGGTGGCGAGACCCAGTACTTC. The V and J genes are TRBV27 and TRBJ2-5; 7 bases align to TRBD1. The junction had 13 bases not matched to a gene; V was cut back by 7 bases and J by 5 bases. Germline V gene sequence: CDR1 MNHEY, CDR2 SMNVEV (reference sequence). The CDR3 has 15 residues.